One sample yielded the 9 T cell receptor beta chains listed below, sequenced in a study of blood T cell repertoires in COVID-19. Produced via immunoSEQ multiplex PCR; TCRdb's table is partial and in-frame only. Altogether about 320,000 clones are present, around nine tenths being singletons, with the ten largest covering 2.6%. Sequenced: PBMCs or T cells enriched from blood (not recorded which). Every receptor here comes from a man aged 60 to 69 who had recovered from COVID-19.

The chain has TRBV20-1 and TRBJ2-5; a weak D match, TRBD2 (5 bases). The ends were cut back, 3 bases at V and 5 bases at J, with 19 bases in the middle. Germline V lookup: CDR1 DFQATT, CDR2 SNEGSKA (reference sequence). CDR3 length: 15 residues. CDR3 bases: TGCAGTGCTAGTTCAGTGACTACCGCTAGGGAGACCCAGTACTTC. Its translation: CSASSVTTARETQYF.

V usage is TRBV7-9 and J usage is TRBJ2-7; D gene uncertain. The V end lost 1 base, the J end lost 0 bases, and 16 bases lay between the germline ends. The germline CDR1 and CDR2 sequences are SEHNR and FQNEAQ (reference sequence). This CDR3 comprises 17 residues. The CDR3 region is CASSLGASRPSSYEQYF. Written as DNA, the CDR3 is TGTGCCAGCAGCTTAGGGGCATCCAGGCCGAGCTCCTACGAGCAGTACTTC.

This rearrangement joins TRBV15 to TRBJ2-5; 9 bases align to TRBD1. The CDR3 has 14 amino acids. CDR1 and CDR2 from the germline V gene are LNHNV and YYDKDF (reference sequence). Trimming took 8 bases from V and 5 from J; bases not matched to a gene: 9. The CDR3, as DNA: TGTGCCACCCGAGGACAGGGGATTGGTGAGACCCAGTACTTC. Translation: CATRGQGIGETQYF.

The chain carries TRBV28 and TRBJ1-4; D is uncertain. CDR1 MDHEN and CDR2 SYDVKM come from the germline V gene. The V and J ends lost 4 bases and 8 bases respectively, with 8 bases between them. The CDR3 consists of 12 residues. In DNA, the CDR3 is TGTGCCAGCAGTTCCGGGGTAGAAAAACTGTTTTTT. This gives the protein CASSSGVEKLFF.

CDR3 loop: CASSMREFNTEAFF. CDR3 nucleotides: TGTGCCAGTAGTATGCGGGAGTTTAACACTGAAGCTTTCTTT. The rearrangement links TRBV19 to TRBJ1-1; D remains unclear. The CDR3 consists of 14 residues. CDR1 and CDR2 from the germline V gene are LNHDA and SQIVND (reference sequence). V was shortened by 3 bases and J by 2 bases, with 10 bases between the two germline ends.

The chain uses TRBV19 and TRBJ1-1; 8 positions match TRBD1. The CDR3 consists of 14 residues. Germline CDR1 reads LNHDA; CDR2 reads SQIVND (reference sequence). V lost 3 bases to trimming and J lost 4 bases; unmatched junction nucleotides: 4. This CDR3 reads CASSMLQGGTEAFF. The CDR3 coding sequence is TGTGCCAGTAGTATGTTACAGGGGGGCACTGAAGCTTTCTTT. Full variable domain (missing parts from reference TRBV19 and TRBJ1-1): DGGITQSPKYLFRKEGQNVTLSCEQNLNHDAMYWYRQDPGQGLRLIYYSQIVNDFQKGDIAEGYSVSREKKESFPLTVTSAQKNPTAFYLCASSMLQGGTEAFFGQGTRLTVV.

This clone has just a few counts. The rearrangement links TRBV7-8 to TRBJ2-7, with TRBD1 matching over 8 bases. V lost 3 bases, J lost 5 bases, and 9 bases stayed unmatched. Germline CDR1 and CDR2: SGHVS and FQNEAQ. The CDR3 extends over 15 amino acids. The CDR3: CASSFTQGAQDEQYF. CDR3 sequence (DNA): TGTGCCAGCAGCTTCACTCAGGGGGCGCAGGACGAGCAGTACTTC.

The chain links TRBV5-1 to TRBJ1-2; 10 bases fit TRBD1. Germline V gives CDR1 SGHRS, CDR2 YFSETQ. The CDR3 runs 17 residues. With 3 bases clipped from V and 7 bases from J, the junction kept 15 bases outside the gene matches. The CDR3, as DNA: TGCGCCAGCAGCTCTACCCCGCCCGACAGGGGGCGAGGTGGCTACACCTTC. Amino acids: CASSSTPPDRGRGGYTF.

This chain links TRBV5-6 with TRBJ1-2; TRBD1 might be the D (6 bases). With 3 bases removed from V and 9 bases from J, the gap between germline ends came to 15 bases. The CDR3 has 13 residues. The germline gives CDR1 SGHDT, CDR2 YYEEEE. CDR3: CASSYGTWLRYTF. Here the CDR3 DNA reads TGTGCCAGCAGCTATGGGACATGGCTGCGCTACACCTTC.